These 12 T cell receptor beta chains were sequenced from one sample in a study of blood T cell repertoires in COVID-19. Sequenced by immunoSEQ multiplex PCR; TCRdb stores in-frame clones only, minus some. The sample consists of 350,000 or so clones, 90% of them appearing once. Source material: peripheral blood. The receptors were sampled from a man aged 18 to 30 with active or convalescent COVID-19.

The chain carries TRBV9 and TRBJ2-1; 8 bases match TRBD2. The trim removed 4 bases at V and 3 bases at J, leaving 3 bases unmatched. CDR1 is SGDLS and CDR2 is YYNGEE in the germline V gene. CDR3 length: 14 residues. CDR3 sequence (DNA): TGTGCCAGCAGCCTTAGCGGGGACTACAATGAGCAGTTCTTC. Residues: CASSLSGDYNEQFF.

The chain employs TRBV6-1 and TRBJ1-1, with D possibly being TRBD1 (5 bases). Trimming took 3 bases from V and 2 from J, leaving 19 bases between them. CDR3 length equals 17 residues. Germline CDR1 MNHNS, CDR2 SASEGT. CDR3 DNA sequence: TGTGCCAGCAGTGATCAGGGTTCTCCGGGTCCTAACACTGAAGCTTTCTTT. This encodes CASSDQGSPGPNTEAFF.

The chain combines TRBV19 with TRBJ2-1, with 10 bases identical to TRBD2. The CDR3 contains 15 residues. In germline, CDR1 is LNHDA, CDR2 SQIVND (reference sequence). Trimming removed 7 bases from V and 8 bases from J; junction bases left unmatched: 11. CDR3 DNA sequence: TGTGCCAGTAAAAAAGTACCTAGCGGGGGCCATGAGCAGTTCTTC. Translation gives CASKKVPSGGHEQFF.

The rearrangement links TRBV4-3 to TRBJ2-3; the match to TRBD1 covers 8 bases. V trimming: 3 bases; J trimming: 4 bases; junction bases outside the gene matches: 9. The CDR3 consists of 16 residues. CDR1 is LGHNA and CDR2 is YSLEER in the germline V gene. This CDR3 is CASSQKVAGGADTQYF. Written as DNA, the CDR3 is TGCGCCAGCAGCCAGAAGGTGGCAGGGGGCGCAGATACGCAGTATTTT.

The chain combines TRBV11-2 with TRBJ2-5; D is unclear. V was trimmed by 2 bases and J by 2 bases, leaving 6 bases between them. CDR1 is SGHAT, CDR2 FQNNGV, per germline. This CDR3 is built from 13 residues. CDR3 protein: CASSLWQQETQYF. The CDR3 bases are TGTGCCAGCAGCTTATGGCAGCAAGAGACCCAGTACTTC.

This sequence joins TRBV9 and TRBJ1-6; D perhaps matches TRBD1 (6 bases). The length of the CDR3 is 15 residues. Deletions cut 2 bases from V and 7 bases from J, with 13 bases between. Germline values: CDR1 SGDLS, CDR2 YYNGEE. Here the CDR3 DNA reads TGTGCCAGCAGCGTGCGGGGGGCCCCAAATTCACCCCTCCACTTT. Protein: CASSVRGAPNSPLHF.

The CDR3, as DNA: TGTGCCAGCAGTCCACACAGGGGGTCCATCTCTAACGAGCAGTACTTC. This translates into CASSPHRGSISNEQYF. V gene TRBV28 combines with J gene TRBJ2-7; TRBD1 agrees at 8 bases. Looked up from germline, CDR1 is MDHEN and CDR2 is SYDVKM. The length of the CDR3 is 16 residues. Trimming at V came to 5 bases and at J to 5 bases, leaving 14 bases not matched to a gene.

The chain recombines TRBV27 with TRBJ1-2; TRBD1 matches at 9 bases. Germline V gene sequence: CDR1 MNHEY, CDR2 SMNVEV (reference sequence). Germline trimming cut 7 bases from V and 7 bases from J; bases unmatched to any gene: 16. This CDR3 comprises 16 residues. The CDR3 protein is CASMVSYTGGTVGYTF. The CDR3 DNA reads TGTGCCAGCATGGTTTCGTACACAGGGGGCACGGTTGGCTACACCTTC.

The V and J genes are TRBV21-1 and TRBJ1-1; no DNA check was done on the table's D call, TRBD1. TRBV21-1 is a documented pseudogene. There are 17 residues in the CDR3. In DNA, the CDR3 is TGTGCCAGCAGCAAAGCGACGGACAGGGTCCCCGGGACTGAAGCTTTCTTT. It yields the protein CASSKATDRVPGTEAFF.

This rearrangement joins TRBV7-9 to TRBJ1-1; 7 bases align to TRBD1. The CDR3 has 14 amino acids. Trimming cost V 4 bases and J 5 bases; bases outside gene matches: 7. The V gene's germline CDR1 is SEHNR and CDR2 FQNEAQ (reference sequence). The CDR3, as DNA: TGTGCCAGCAGCTCAGACAGGGCCTTTACTGAAGCTTTCTTT. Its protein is CASSSDRAFTEAFF.

The chain's CDR3 is CASSFAGDNSGELFF. CDR3 bases: TGTGCCAGCAGTTTTGCGGGAGACAATTCCGGGGAGCTGTTTTTT. This rearrangement joins TRBV27 to TRBJ2-2, with 7 bases matching TRBD2. The junction had 7 bases not matched to a gene; V was cut back by 3 bases and J by 6 bases. This CDR3 is 15 amino acids long. Germline V CDR1 and CDR2: MNHEY, SMNVEV (reference sequence).

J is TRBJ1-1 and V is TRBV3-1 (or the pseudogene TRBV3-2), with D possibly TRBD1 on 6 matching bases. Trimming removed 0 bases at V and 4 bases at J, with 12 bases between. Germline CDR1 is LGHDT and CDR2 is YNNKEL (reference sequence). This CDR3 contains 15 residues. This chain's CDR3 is CASSQDKTGSTEAFF. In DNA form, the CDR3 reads TGTGCCAGCAGCCAAGATAAAACAGGGAGCACTGAAGCTTTCTTT.